A selection of T cell receptor beta chains follows, all from one sample in a study of shared clonotypes between healthy human individuals. Profiled with immunoSEQ multiplex PCR; TCRdb holds only in-frame clones, not every one. The repertoire holds around 700,000 clones, with around 78% as singletons. The source material was memory CD4+ T cells sorted from blood. The receptors derive from a woman younger than 45 in good health. Both conserved end residues are trimmed from each CDR3. Fields, in order: V gene, CDR3 protein.

TRBV6-4,ASSPNGRNEQF
TRBV7-9,ASSFWDSRRETQY
TRBV7-9,ASSSRTGDTYEQY
TRBV6-5,ASSRDINEKLF
TRBV7-9,ASSWTSGSNIGYEQY
TRBV28,ASSSPHSRYGYT
TRBV5-1,ASRLKDTQY
TRBV28,ASSNRRGYT
TRBV27,ASSRETGGIYEQY
TRBV5-6,ASSLDWGYNEQF
TRBV5-1,ASSLSTVGTDTQY